The T cell receptor beta chain described here comes from a study of shared clonotypes between healthy human individuals. About the study: Donor ages ranged 18 to 49 years: a couple of women, a few men.

Donation came from healthy HIV-negative adults that had no recent acute infections or vaccinations. Only Caucasian adults living in Nashville, Tennessee made up the donor group. In unsorted samples, genomic DNA was obtained using roughly 99 million PBMCs. This clone was detected only once. Germline V gene sequence: CDR1 ENHRY, CDR2 SYGVKD. There are 13 residues in the CDR3. V lost 10 bases to trimming and J lost 2 bases; unmatched junction nucleotides: 7. Measured with immunoSEQ multiplex PCR; TCRdb has only the in-frame clones, and not every one. The sample carries 500,000 to 650,000 clones, about 80% recorded once.

This receptor was taken from a woman aged 40 to 55 in good health. Some clones in this sample may be carry-over from other donors' samples. The sequenced material came from PBMCs. The chain joins TRBV10-3 to TRBJ1-1, with TRBD1 matching over 7 bases. This CDR3 reads CATTGTDNTEAFF. In DNA, the CDR3 is TGTGCCACCACCGGGACAGATAACACTGAAGCTTTCTTT.